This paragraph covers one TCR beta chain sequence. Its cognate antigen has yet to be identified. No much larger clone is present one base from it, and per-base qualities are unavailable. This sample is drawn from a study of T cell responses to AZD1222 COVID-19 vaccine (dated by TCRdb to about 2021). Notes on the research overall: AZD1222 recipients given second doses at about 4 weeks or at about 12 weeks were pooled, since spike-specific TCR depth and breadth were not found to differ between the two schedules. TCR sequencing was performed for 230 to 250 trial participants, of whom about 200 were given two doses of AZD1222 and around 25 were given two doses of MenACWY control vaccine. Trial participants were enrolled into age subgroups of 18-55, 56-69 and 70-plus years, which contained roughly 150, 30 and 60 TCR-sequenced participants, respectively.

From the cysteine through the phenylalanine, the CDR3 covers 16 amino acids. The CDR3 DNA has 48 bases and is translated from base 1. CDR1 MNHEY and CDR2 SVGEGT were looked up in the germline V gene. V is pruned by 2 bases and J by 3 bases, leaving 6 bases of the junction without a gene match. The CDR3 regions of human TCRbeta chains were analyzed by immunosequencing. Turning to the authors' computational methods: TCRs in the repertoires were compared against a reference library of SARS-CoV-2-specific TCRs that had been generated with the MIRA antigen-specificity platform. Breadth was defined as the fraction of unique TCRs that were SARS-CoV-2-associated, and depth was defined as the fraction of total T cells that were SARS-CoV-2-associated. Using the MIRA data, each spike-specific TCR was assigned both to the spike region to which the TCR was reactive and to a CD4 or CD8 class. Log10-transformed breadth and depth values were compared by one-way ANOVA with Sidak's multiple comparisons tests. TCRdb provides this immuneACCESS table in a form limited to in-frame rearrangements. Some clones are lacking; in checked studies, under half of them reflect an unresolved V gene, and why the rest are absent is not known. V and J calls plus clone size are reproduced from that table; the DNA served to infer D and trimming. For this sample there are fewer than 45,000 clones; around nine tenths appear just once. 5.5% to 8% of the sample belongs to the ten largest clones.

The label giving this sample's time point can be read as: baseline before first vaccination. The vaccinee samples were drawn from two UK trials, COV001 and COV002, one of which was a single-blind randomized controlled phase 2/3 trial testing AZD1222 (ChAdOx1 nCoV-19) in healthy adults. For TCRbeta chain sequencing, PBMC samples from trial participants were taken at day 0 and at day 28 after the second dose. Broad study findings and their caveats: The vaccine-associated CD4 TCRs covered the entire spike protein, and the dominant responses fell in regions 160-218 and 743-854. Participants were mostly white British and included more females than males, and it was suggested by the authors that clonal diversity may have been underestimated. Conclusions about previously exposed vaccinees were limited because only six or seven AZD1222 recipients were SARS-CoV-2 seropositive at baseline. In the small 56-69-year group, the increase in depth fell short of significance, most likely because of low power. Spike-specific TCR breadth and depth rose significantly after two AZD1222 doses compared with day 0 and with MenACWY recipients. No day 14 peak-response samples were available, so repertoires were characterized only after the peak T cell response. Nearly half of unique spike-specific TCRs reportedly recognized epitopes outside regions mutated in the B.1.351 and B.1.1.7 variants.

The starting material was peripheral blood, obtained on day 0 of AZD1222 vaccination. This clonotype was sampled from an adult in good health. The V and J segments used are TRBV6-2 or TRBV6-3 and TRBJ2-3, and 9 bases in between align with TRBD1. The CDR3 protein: CASSYTRDRVTDTQYF. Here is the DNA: TGTGCCAGCAGTTACACCAGGGACAGGGTTACAGATACGCAGTATTTT.